This is a list of T cell receptor beta chains from one sample in a study of CD8+ T cells in alopecia areata. Profiled with immunoSEQ multiplex PCR; TCRdb holds only in-frame clones, not every one. Here the sample spans about 19,000 clones, 59% being singletons. The sequenced sample was skin, obtained at week 4, from a patient treated with tofacitinib. These receptors were collected from a human donor with alopecia areata. The CDR3 runs from the conserved cysteine through the conserved F or W. D genes are given only for firm matches. Clone size is not always given. Where it is, it says once, few, many or a class for expanded clones.

>TRBV6-5|TRBJ1-2|.|few
TGTGCCAGCCTATCCCTGACTCGGCATGGCTACACCTTC
CASLSLTRHGYTF
>TRBV14|TRBJ2-6|TRBD1|.
TGTGCCAGCAGCCAAAGGACAGGGGGCTCTGGGGCCAACGTCCTGACTTTC
CASSQRTGGSGANVLTF
>TRBV6-5|TRBJ2-3|.|.
TGTGCCAGCAGTTACTATGACGGAGATACGCAGTATTTT
CASSYYDGDTQYF
>TRBV10-3|TRBJ1-1|.|.
TGTGCCATCAGGATAGATACCAACACTGAAGCTTTCTTT
CAIRIDTNTEAFF
>TRBV7-2|TRBJ2-7|.|.
TGTGCCAGCAGCTTAGCTGGGGATTACGAGCAGTACTTC
CASSLAGDYEQYF
>TRBV2|TRBJ1-5|.|.
TGTGCCAGCAGTGTCCCCACCGGGGATCGCAATCAGCCCCAGCATTTT
CASSVPTGDRNQPQHF
>TRBV25-1|TRBJ2-4|TRBD1|.
TGTGCCACCTCTGGGACAGGGGCCAAAAACATTCAGTACTTC
CATSGTGAKNIQYF
>TRBV7-2|TRBJ1-2|.|few
TGTGCCAGCAGCTTAGACAGGGTCTACTATGGCTACACCTTC
CASSLDRVYYGYTF
>TRBV2|TRBJ1-5|TRBD1|.
TGTGCCAGCAGTGCTGGGGACAGAAAACAGCCCCAGCATTTT
CASSAGDRKQPQHF
>TRBV1|TRBJ1-2|.|.
TGCACCAGCAGCCAAGGTGAACGGGGCGATGGCTACACCTTC
CTSSQGERGDGYTF
>TRBV5-1|TRBJ1-2|.|.
TGCGCCAGCAGCTTGGGGTACGAAACGGGTGGCTATGGCTACACCTTC
CASSLGYETGGYGYTF
>TRBV5-1|TRBJ2-6|.|once
TGCGCCAGCAGCTTGGACAGCTCTGGGGCCAACGTCCTGACTTTC
CASSLDSSGANVLTF
>TRBV7-2|TRBJ2-5|.|.
TGTGCCAGCAGCTTAGTTACAGGGGGGGAGGAGACCCAGTACTTC
CASSLVTGGEETQYF
>TRBV5-4|TRBJ2-3|.|.
TGTGCCAGCAGCGGCACTTCTAGAGCAGGCCCCACAGATACGCAGTATTTT
CASSGTSRAGPTDTQYF
>TRBV28|TRBJ1-1|.|.
TGTGCCAGCAGTTTATGGTCAGGGAATCTCACTGAAGCTTTCTTT
CASSLWSGNLTEAFF
>TRBV28|TRBJ1-2|.|.
TGTGCCAGCAGTTTATTCGCGACAGAGGTCTATGGCTACACCTTC
CASSLFATEVYGYTF
>TRBV29-1|TRBJ2-5|.|.
TGCAGCGCGGGGAGTAATCAAGAGACCCAGTACTTC
CSAGSNQETQYF
>TRBV6-1|TRBJ2-5|.|once
TGTGCCAGCACCGCCTTCCCAGGCTCTGAGACCCAGTACTTC
CASTAFPGSETQYF
>TRBV6-1|TRBJ2-3|TRBD2|.
TGTGCCAGCAGTGTCCCGGCTAGCGGGGGAAGCGGCACAGATACGCAGTATTTT
CASSVPASGGSGTDTQYF
>TRBV25-1|TRBJ2-5|TRBD2|few
TGTGCCAGCACCCCACGGACTAGCGGGGAAGAGACCCAGTACTTC
CASTPRTSGEETQYF
>TRBV5-1|TRBJ1-2|TRBD1|.
TGCGCCAGCAGCTGGACAGGGCTCTATGGGGGCTACACCTTC
CASSWTGLYGGYTF
>TRBV5-1|TRBJ1-4|.|.
TGCGCCAGCAGCTTGGGGACAGCAACTAATGAAAAACTGTTTTTT
CASSLGTATNEKLFF
>TRBV19|TRBJ2-5|.|.
TGTGCCAGTAGTTTCGCCCTGATCCAAGAGACCCAGTACTTC
CASSFALIQETQYF
>TRBV25-1|TRBJ1-4|TRBD1|.
TGTGCCACCTCGAAGGGACAGGGCTGGGCAACTAATGAAAAACTGTTTTTT
CATSKGQGWATNEKLFF
>TRBV7-3|TRBJ2-3|TRBD2|.
TGTGCCAGCAGCTTAGCGGGGGGGATCACAGATACGCAGTATTTT
CASSLAGGITDTQYF
>TRBV7-9|TRBJ1-2|.|.
TGTGCCAGCCGCCTAGGGGACTATGGCTACACCTTC
CASRLGDYGYTF
>TRBV7-6|TRBJ2-5|.|few
TGTGCCAGCAGCTCCCAAGAGACCCAGTACTTC
CASSSQETQYF
>TRBV18|TRBJ1-1|.|.
TGTGCCAGCTCACTTGAAAACTATCTGAACACTGAAGCTTTCTTT
CASSLENYLNTEAFF
>TRBV18|TRBJ2-1|TRBD2|few
TGTGCCAGCTCAATCTCTAGCGGGGGGTACTCCTACAATGAGCAGTTCTTC
CASSISSGGYSYNEQFF
>TRBV9|TRBJ2-7|.|few
TGTGCCAGCAGCGTAGAAGGGCTCCACGAGCAGTACTTC
CASSVEGLHEQYF
>TRBV15|TRBJ2-3|.|.
TGTGCCACCAGAGACGGACGGACTTCCACAGATACGCAGTATTTT
CATRDGRTSTDTQYF
>TRBV9|TRBJ1-6|.|.
TGTGCCAGCAGCGTAGTCTCCGACCAGAGGTCACCCCTCCACTTT
CASSVVSDQRSPLHF
>TRBV14|TRBJ2-1|.|few
TGTGCCAGCAGCCCGTGGAGCGGGCAGGGAGCGAATGAGCAGTTCTTC
CASSPWSGQGANEQFF
>TRBV6-5|TRBJ2-7|TRBD1|.
TGTGCCAGTTCGACAGGGGTTGCCTACGAGCAGTACTTC
CASSTGVAYEQYF